This entry lists 7 T cell receptor beta chains sequenced from one sample in a study of shared clonotypes between healthy human individuals. Repertoires were generated with immunoSEQ multiplex PCR, while TCRdb's copy carries only in-frame clones and drops some. The sample has over 800,000 clones, over 90% seen once. CD8 cells regarded as naive lacked CD45RO, were positively chosen for CCR7, and omitted terminally differentiated effector memory CD45RA+ cells. Sequencing input: naive CD8+ T cells sorted from blood. The origin of the receptors is a man aged 30 to 39 in good health.

This clone was detected once. The gene calls are TRBV27 and TRBJ2-7; TRBD2 agrees at 7 bases. The CDR3 sequence is 15 residues long. Germline V gives CDR1 MNHEY, CDR2 SMNVEV (reference sequence). The V gene end was trimmed by 7 bases and the J gene end by 1 base; junction bases not matched to a gene: 10. CDR3 sequence (DNA): TGTGCCAGCAAGTTCGGGACGGGGGGTTCCTACGAGCAGTACTTC. Protein: CASKFGTGGSYEQYF.

V is TRBV6-5 and J is TRBJ2-7; D is possibly TRBD2 (6 bases). The V gene lost 4 bases and the J gene lost 0 bases, with 16 bases spanning the gap. CDR3 size: 16 residues. Germline V CDR1 and CDR2: MNHEY, SVGAGI. In DNA form, the CDR3 reads TGTGCCAGCAGTTCCTACGGGACTGCTCACTCCTACGAGCAGTACTTC. This translates into CASSSYGTAHSYEQYF.

The genes are TRBV6-5 and TRBJ2-1; TRBD1 might be the D (5 bases). Germline loops: CDR1 MNHEY, CDR2 SVGAGI. Trimming stripped 0 bases from V and 2 bases from J, with 8 bases between. This CDR3 spans 15 amino acids. This CDR3 is CASSYSGQTYNEQFF. In DNA, the CDR3 is TGTGCCAGCAGTTACTCGGGGCAGACCTACAATGAGCAGTTCTTC.

V is TRBV20-1 and J is TRBJ2-1; D is possibly TRBD2 (5 bases). V was pared by 5 bases and J by 9 bases, with 11 bases between. This CDR3 region has 11 residues. From germline, CDR1 is DFQATT and CDR2 SNEGSKA (reference sequence). CDR3 sequence reads: CSAPRDGEQFF. DNA for the CDR3: TGCAGTGCTCCGAGGGATGGTGAGCAGTTCTTC.

The V gene is TRBV2, the J gene TRBJ1-2; D is unresolved. V lost 9 bases, J lost 3 bases, and 8 bases lay in between. There are 11 residues in the CDR3. Germline V gene lookup returns CDR1 SNHLY and CDR2 FYNNEI. The CDR3 DNA follows: TGTGCCAGTAGACAAGACTATGGCTACACCTTC. Its translation is CASRQDYGYTF.

The CDR3: CASNRPNTYEQYF. CDR3 sequence (DNA): TGTGCCAGCAATCGACCGAACACCTACGAGCAGTACTTC. The rearrangement joins TRBV2 to TRBJ2-7, with no clear D. The V end lost 7 bases, the J end lost 2 bases, and 12 bases lay between the germline ends. Looked up from germline, CDR1 is SNHLY and CDR2 is FYNNEI. The CDR3 covers 13 residues. Using reference TRBV2 and TRBJ2-7 for the parts outside the CDR3, the full variable domain is EPEVTQTPSHQVTQMGQEVILRCVPISNHLYFYWYRQILGQKVEFLVSFYNNEISEKSEIFDDQFSVERPDGSNFTLKIRSTKLEDSAMYFCASNRPNTYEQYFGPGTRLTVT.

A single count supports this clone. The CDR3 region is CASSLKGTDYNEQFF. The CDR3 coding sequence is TGTGCCAGCAGCTTAAAAGGGACAGACTACAATGAGCAGTTCTTC. The chain employs TRBV7-3 and TRBJ2-1; 7 nucleotides match TRBD1. Per the germline V gene, CDR1 is SGHTA and CDR2 is FQGTGA. Trimming at V came to 1 base and at J to 3 bases, leaving 3 bases not matched to a gene. There are 15 residues in the CDR3.